This TCR beta chain was captured in a study of blood T cell repertoires in COVID-19. Across the whole study: Donors in the United States, Italy and Spain gave samples during acute or convalescent COVID-19. T cells, B-cell-depleted T cells, or PBMCs supplied cDNA or gDNA.

This CDR3 spans 13 amino acids. Germline assignment: CDR1 DFQATT and CDR2 SNEGSKA (reference sequence). The V end lost 3 bases, the J end lost 9 bases, and 15 bases lay between the germline ends. Enrolment of Seattle patients took place during active infection, and they were followed longitudinally. As originally analysed: Using reference gene primer amplification, nucleated cell counts were estimated. Method: immunoSEQ multiplex PCR; TCRdb's copy keeps in-frame clones and lacks some. V, J and clone size are taken as reported in that table, and D and trimming were inferred from the DNA itself. The repertoire holds about 300,000 clones, with less than 85% as singletons.

The receptor's source is a human donor with COVID-19, enrolled during active disease. The donor label of this sample is uncertain. The sequencing sample was made of peripheral blood. The gene calls are TRBV20-1 and TRBJ2-1; the D gene is possibly TRBD1 (5 bases). The CDR3 spells CSASGASRREQFF. CDR3 nucleotide sequence: TGCAGTGCTAGTGGGGCCTCCAGGCGTGAGCAGTTCTTC.